These T cell receptor beta chains were read from a single sample in a study of blood T cell repertoires in COVID-19. Sequencing used immunoSEQ multiplex PCR; TCRdb keeps in-frame clones, though not all of them. Of roughly 300,000 clones listed, 80% to 85% are singletons. Sequencing was performed on peripheral blood. The receptor source for this set is an older woman with active or convalescent COVID-19. CDR3s include the opening cysteine and the closing phenylalanine or tryptophan. D genes are given only for firm matches. Clone size is not always given. Where it is, it says once, few, many or a class for expanded clones.

V gene,D gene,J gene,clone size,CDR3 DNA,CDR3 protein
TRBV6-2/TRBV6-3,NA,TRBJ2-3,NA,TGTGCCAGCAGTTACGAAAAAGGGGGAGGCACAGATACGCAGTATTTT,CASSYEKGGGTDTQYF
TRBV25-1,NA,TRBJ1-1,NA,TGTGCCAGCAGACGCAGGAACACTGAAGCTTTCTTT,CASRRRNTEAFF
TRBV28,NA,TRBJ1-5,many,TGTGCCAGCAGCCCCCGTGGAGACTATAGCAATCAGCCCCAGCATTTT,CASSPRGDYSNQPQHF
TRBV4-1,NA,TRBJ1-5,NA,TGCGCCAGCAGCCAAGTCAGACAAACTAATCAGCCCCAGCATTTT,CASSQVRQTNQPQHF
TRBV7-8,NA,TRBJ1-5,NA,TGTGCCAGCAGCTTCAGGGGAGCCAATCAGCCCCAGCATTTT,CASSFRGANQPQHF
TRBV25-1,TRBD1,TRBJ2-1,NA,TGTGCCAGCAGTCCAGGGGGCCTGCAGTTCTTC,CASSPGGLQFF
TRBV7-8,NA,TRBJ1-2,NA,TGTGCCAGCAGGGCCAGGGATGTCTATGGCTACACCTTC,CASRARDVYGYTF
TRBV7-2,TRBD2,TRBJ2-7,NA,TGTGCCAGCAGCTTAGGGGCTAGCGGGGGGACTAACGAGCAGTACTTC,CASSLGASGGTNEQYF
TRBV9,NA,TRBJ2-3,NA,TGTGCCAGCAGCGTTCTACAGGGTCTCCCGAGCACAGATACGCAGTATTTT,CASSVLQGLPSTDTQYF
TRBV5-4,TRBD1,TRBJ1-1,NA,TGTGCCAGCAGCTGGGGGACAGTCTGGGCTTTTCAAAACACTGAAGCTTTCTTT,CASSWGTVWAFQNTEAFF
TRBV30,TRBD1,TRBJ1-2,NA,TGTGCCGGAATACAGGGGTTTGGAATTGACTATGGCTACACCTTC,CAGIQGFGIDYGYTF
TRBV6-6,NA,TRBJ1-2,NA,TGTGCCAGCGGGGCCCAGGGATCTAACTATGGCTACACCTTC,CASGAQGSNYGYTF
TRBV25-1,NA,TRBJ1-1,NA,TGTGCCAGCAGTGAATTTGAGGGAAGCGGGGCTTTCTTT,CASSEFEGSGAFF
TRBV7-9,NA,TRBJ1-1,few,TGTGCCAGCAGCTTAGCCCAGGCCGGTCGCACTGAAGCTTTCTTT,CASSLAQAGRTEAFF
TRBV7-2,TRBD2,TRBJ2-5,NA,TGTGCCAGCAGCCTAAGCGGGGGGGCTTGGGAGACCCAGTACTTC,CASSLSGGAWETQYF
TRBV5-1,NA,TRBJ1-1,NA,TGCGCCAGCAGCCTACACGTAACAGGGAACACTGAAGCTTTCTTT,CASSLHVTGNTEAFF
TRBV10-3,NA,TRBJ2-2,NA,TGTGCCATCAGTCCGGCAGGGCCTAATGCCGGGGAGCTGTTTTTT,CAISPAGPNAGELFF
TRBV6-2/TRBV6-3,NA,TRBJ2-7,NA,TGTGCCAGCAGTCAATACAAGTACGAGCAGTACTTC,CASSQYKYEQYF
TRBV7-9,NA,TRBJ2-6,NA,TGTGCCAGCAGCTTAGGGCAGAACTCTGGGGCCAACGTCCTGACTTTC,CASSLGQNSGANVLTF
TRBV2,TRBD1,TRBJ2-3,NA,TGTGCCAGTACGGACAGGGGAACAGATACGCAGTATTTT,CASTDRGTDTQYF
TRBV10-3,NA,TRBJ2-7,few,TGTGCCATCTCGAGCGGTTCCTACGAGCAGTACTTC,CAISSGSYEQYF
TRBV25-1,NA,TRBJ2-7,NA,TGTGCCAGCACCGGGACCCCGGCGGGGAACGAGCAGTACTTC,CASTGTPAGNEQYF
TRBV18,NA,TRBJ2-7,NA,TGTGCCAGCTCACCACCGCAGGGATCACGGAACGAGCAGTACTTC,CASSPPQGSRNEQYF
TRBV5-1,NA,TRBJ1-2,NA,TGCGCCAGCAGCTTTATCGGACAGGGCTACACCTTC,CASSFIGQGYTF
TRBV16,TRBD1,TRBJ1-3,NA,TGTGCCAGCAGTCCTGACAGGGGCGGAAACACCATATATTTT,CASSPDRGGNTIYF
TRBV5-1,TRBD2,TRBJ2-1,NA,TGCGCCAGCAGCTTGGGCGGGGGGCGTTACAATGAGCAGTTCTTC,CASSLGGGRYNEQFF
TRBV5-6,TRBD1,TRBJ1-3,NA,TGTGCCAGCAGCTCGAGGACAGGGGCTGGAAACACCATATATTTT,CASSSRTGAGNTIYF
TRBV12-5,TRBD1,TRBJ2-7,NA,TGTGCTAGTGGTTCCTCCGGGACAGGGGGGCACGACGAGCAGTACTTC,CASGSSGTGGHDEQYF
TRBV9,NA,TRBJ2-1,once,TGTGCCAGCAGCAAAGGGGGTTATGAGCAGTTCTTC,CASSKGGYEQFF
TRBV6-5,NA,TRBJ1-1,few,TGTGCCAGCAGTTACTCCACAGGGCTCACTGAAGCTTTCTTT,CASSYSTGLTEAFF
TRBV3-1/TRBV3-2,TRBD1,TRBJ1-2,NA,TGTGCCAGCAGCCAAGGGACAGGGTTTGGCTACACCTTC,CASSQGTGFGYTF
TRBV7-2,NA,TRBJ1-2,NA,TGTGCCAGCAGCTTTGACAGACGAAATGGCTACACCTTC,CASSFDRRNGYTF
TRBV12-5,TRBD1,TRBJ2-7,NA,TGTGCTAGTGGTTTGCCCTCGACGGGGGACAGGGGTATCTACGAGCAGTACTTC,CASGLPSTGDRGIYEQYF
TRBV12-5,NA,TRBJ1-5,NA,TGTGCTAGTGGTTTGGTAAGGGGCTTTTGGGATTTTGGGGTTCCCCAGCATTTT,CASGLVRGFWDFGVPQHF
TRBV15,NA,TRBJ2-7,NA,TGTGCCACCAGCAGCCGGGACTTGGGAGGTTACGAGCAGTACTTC,CATSSRDLGGYEQYF
TRBV7-2,TRBD2,TRBJ2-7,NA,TGTGCCAGCAGCTTAGGCCCGATCGGGGGGGGAGCCTACGAGCAGTACTTC,CASSLGPIGGGAYEQYF
TRBV20-1,TRBD1,TRBJ1-2,NA,TGCAGTGCTAGTTGGGACAGGGGGAACTATGGCTACACCTTC,CSASWDRGNYGYTF
TRBV5-1,NA,TRBJ2-2,NA,TGCGCCAGCAGCTTAAATCCCGGGGACACCGGGGAGCTGTTTTTT,CASSLNPGDTGELFF
TRBV12-3/TRBV12-4,NA,TRBJ2-7,NA,TGTGCCAGCACCCGGGGTTCCCTCTACGAGCAGTACTTC,CASTRGSLYEQYF
TRBV2,NA,TRBJ2-3,NA,TGTGCCAGCAGGGGGGGACCTAGCACAGATACGCAGTATTTT,CASRGGPSTDTQYF
TRBV25-1,NA,TRBJ1-1,NA,TGTGCCAGCAGTGAAGGCAGTTGGGGAGGGACGCCCGAAGCTTTCTTT,CASSEGSWGGTPEAFF
TRBV10-3,TRBD1,TRBJ1-1,few,TGTGCCATCAGCCTGCAGGGGGCGCAGACTGAAGCTTTCTTT,CAISLQGAQTEAFF
TRBV9,TRBD1,TRBJ1-2,few,TGTGCCAGCGGGACAGGGGCGAACTATGGCTACACCTTC,CASGTGANYGYTF
TRBV5-4,TRBD1,TRBJ1-6,NA,TGTGCCACCCAGCGGGGGGGACAGAGCTCCTATAATTCACCCCTCCACTTT,CATQRGGQSSYNSPLHF
TRBV4-3,TRBD1,TRBJ1-3,NA,TGCGCCAGCAGCCCTAAGGACAGGGCTGGTGGAAACACCATATATTTT,CASSPKDRAGGNTIYF
TRBV5-1,NA,TRBJ2-5,NA,TGCGCCAGCAGTCTATCTACAGGGATTGGGGAGACCCAGTACTTC,CASSLSTGIGETQYF
TRBV10-3,NA,TRBJ2-1,NA,TGTGCCATCAGTGAGTCGGTTCAGGACACCGCCTACAATGAGCAGTTCTTC,CAISESVQDTAYNEQFF
TRBV5-1,TRBD2,TRBJ2-5,NA,TGCGCCAGCAGCTTGTTTGGGGGGGGTCAAGAGACCCAGTACTTC,CASSLFGGGQETQYF